The T cell receptor (beta chain) under discussion was sequenced for a study of cytomegalovirus exposure and HLA in healthy donors. The CDR3 runs 13 residues. Germline-derived CDR1 and CDR2 are GTSNPN and SVGIG (reference sequence). Trimming stripped 0 bases from V and 10 bases from J, with 13 bases between. PCR amplification relied on 60 Vbeta primers (plus 13 Jbeta primers). The assay was immunoSEQ multiplex PCR, and TCRdb's table has in-frame clones only and misses some. In the table there are 75,000 to 95,000 clones, 60% to 80% of which are singletons. The J gene is TRBJ2-1, the V gene TRBV30; no firm D call. Sequencing was performed on PBMCs. The source of this sequence is a man over 45 in good health and CMV-seronegative. The CDR3 DNA reads TGTGCCTGGAGTGTTAGTGCGGTCCAGGAGCAGTTCTTC. Translation: CAWSVSAVQEQFF.